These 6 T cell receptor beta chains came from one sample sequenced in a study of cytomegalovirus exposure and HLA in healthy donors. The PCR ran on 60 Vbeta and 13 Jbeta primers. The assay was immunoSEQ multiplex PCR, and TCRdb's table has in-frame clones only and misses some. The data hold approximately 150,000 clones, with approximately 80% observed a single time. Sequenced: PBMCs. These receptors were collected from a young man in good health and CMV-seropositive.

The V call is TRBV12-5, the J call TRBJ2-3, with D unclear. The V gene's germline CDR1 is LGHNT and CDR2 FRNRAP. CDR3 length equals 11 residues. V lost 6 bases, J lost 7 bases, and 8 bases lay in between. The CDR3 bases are TGTGCTAGTGGCCCAGAATATACGCAGTATTTT. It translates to CASGPEYTQYF.

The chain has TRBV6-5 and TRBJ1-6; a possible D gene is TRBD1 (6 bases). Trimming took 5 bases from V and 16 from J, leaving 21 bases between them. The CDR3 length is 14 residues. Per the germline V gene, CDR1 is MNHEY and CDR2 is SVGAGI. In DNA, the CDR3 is TGTGCCAGCAGTCCGACGGTCGACAGGAAGGGACTCCACTTT. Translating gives CASSPTVDRKGLHF.

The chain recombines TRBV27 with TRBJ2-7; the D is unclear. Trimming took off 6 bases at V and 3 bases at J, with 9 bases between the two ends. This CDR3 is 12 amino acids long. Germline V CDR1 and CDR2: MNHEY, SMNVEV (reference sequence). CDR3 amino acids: CASRSYSYEQYF. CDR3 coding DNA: TGTGCCAGCAGATCCTATAGCTACGAGCAGTACTTC.

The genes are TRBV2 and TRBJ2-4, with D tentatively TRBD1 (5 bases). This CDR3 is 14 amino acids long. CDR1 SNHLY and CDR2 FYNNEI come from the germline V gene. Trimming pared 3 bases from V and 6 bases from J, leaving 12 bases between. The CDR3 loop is CASSDVRAGNIQYF. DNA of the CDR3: TGTGCCAGCAGTGATGTCAGGGCCGGAAACATTCAGTACTTC.

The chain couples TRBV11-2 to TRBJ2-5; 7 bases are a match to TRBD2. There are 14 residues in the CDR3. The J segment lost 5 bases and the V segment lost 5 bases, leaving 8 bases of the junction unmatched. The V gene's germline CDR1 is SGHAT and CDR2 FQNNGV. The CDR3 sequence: CASSAASGGETQYF. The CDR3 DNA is TGTGCCAGCAGCGCCGCTAGCGGAGGGGAGACCCAGTACTTC.

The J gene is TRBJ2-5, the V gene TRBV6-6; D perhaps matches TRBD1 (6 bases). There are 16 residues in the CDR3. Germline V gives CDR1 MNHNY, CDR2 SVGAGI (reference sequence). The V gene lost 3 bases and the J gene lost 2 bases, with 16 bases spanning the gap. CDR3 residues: CASSYKQGGFQETQYF. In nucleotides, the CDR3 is TGTGCCAGCAGTTATAAACAGGGTGGGTTTCAAGAGACCCAGTACTTC.